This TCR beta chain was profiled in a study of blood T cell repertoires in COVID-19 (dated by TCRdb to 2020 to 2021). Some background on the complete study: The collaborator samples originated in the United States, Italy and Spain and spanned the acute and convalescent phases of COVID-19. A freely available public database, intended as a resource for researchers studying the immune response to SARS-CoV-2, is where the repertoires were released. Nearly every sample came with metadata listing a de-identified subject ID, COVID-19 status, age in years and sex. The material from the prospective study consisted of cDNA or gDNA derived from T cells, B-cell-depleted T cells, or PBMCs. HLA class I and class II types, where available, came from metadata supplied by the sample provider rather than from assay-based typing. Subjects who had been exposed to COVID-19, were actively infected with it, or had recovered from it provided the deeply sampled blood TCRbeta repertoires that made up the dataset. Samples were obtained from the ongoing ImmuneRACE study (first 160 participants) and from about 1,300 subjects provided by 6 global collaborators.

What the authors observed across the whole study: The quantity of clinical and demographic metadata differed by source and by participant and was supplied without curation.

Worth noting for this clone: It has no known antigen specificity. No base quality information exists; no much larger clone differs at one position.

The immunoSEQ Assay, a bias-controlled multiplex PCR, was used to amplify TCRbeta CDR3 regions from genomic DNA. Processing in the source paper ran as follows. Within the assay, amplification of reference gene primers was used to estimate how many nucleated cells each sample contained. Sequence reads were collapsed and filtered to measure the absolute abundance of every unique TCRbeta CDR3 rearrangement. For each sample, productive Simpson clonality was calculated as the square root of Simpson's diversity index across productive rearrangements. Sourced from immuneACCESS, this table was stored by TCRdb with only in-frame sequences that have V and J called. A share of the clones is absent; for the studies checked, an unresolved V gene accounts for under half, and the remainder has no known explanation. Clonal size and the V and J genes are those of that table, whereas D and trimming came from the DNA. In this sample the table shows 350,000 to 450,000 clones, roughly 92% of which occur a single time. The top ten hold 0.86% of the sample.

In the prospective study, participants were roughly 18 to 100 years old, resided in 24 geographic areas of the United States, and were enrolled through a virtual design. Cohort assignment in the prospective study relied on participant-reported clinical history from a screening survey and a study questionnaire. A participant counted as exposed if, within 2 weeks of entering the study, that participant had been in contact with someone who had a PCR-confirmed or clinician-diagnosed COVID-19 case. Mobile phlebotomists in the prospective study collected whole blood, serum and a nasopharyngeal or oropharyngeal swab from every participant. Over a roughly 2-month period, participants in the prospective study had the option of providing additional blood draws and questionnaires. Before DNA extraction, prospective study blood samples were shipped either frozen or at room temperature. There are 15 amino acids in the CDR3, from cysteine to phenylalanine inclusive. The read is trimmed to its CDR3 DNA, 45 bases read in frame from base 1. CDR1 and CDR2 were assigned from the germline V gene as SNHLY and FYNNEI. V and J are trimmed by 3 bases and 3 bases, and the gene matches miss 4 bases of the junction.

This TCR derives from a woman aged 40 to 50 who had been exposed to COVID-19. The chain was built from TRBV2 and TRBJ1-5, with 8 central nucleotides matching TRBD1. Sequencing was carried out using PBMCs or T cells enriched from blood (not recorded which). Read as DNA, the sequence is TGTGCCAGCAGTGAGACAGGGGTCCACAATCAGCCCCAGCATTTT. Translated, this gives CASSETGVHNQPQHF.